This T cell receptor (beta chain) is drawn from a study of blood T cells in healthy people across ages. The authors ran a second PCR of about 6 to 11 cycles using a sample-barcoded 5' primer and a J-beta primer mix. TCRdb called the 5' RACE reads again in MiXCR, with one record for every CDR3 protein. This table holds approximately 600,000 distinct CDR3 sequences, roughly three fifths found once. Study observations and caveats: Significant beta diversity loss was already apparent by age approximately 42, declining roughly linearly. There were more naive CD4+ cells and higher diversity in long-lived donors than in aged donors. Because sorting was not performed, PBMCs prevented conclusive naive versus antigen-experienced comparison.

CDR1 is SGHTA, CDR2 FQGNSA, per germline. The V gene lost 3 bases and the J gene lost 9 bases, with 15 bases spanning the gap. CDR3 length equals 14 residues. Russia was home to the donors, healthy Caucasian individuals aged roughly 6 to 90. This clonotype appeared a single time. Its antigen is still unknown. This sequence originates from a man aged 60-69 years in good health. What was sequenced was blood. The rearrangement uses TRBV7-2 and TRBJ2-1; tentatively, D is TRBD1 (6 bases). CDR3 sequence (DNA): TGTGCCAGCAGCTTCCGCCAGGGGATGGCTGAGCAGTTCTTC. Protein: CASSFRQGMAEQFF.